Below, 21 T cell receptor beta chains from the same sample are listed, as sequenced in a study of cytomegalovirus exposure and HLA in healthy donors. With 60 Vbeta and 13 Jbeta primers, the PCR was carried out. Clones were sequenced by immunoSEQ multiplex PCR, and TCRdb holds only the in-frame ones, with some missing. The table lists around 100,000 clones, roughly 78% of them singletons. The sequencing input was PBMCs. Receptors originate from a woman between 40 and 55 years old in good health and CMV-seronegative.

This clone was observed a single time. One end of the junction does not line up with germline, which may come from a read error. This chain uses TRBV28 with TRBJ2-2, with D tentatively TRBD1 (6 bases). The CDR3 loop spans 15 amino acids. Germline V gives CDR1 MDHEN, CDR2 SYDVKM. CDR3 in amino acids: CASSVWTENTGELFF. The CDR3 DNA follows: TGTGCCAGCAGTGTATGGACAGAGAACACCGGGGAGCTGTTTTTT.

The chain combines TRBV11-2 with TRBJ2-7, with 7 bases fitting TRBD1. The CDR3 totals 16 residues. Looked up from germline, CDR1 is SGHAT and CDR2 is FQNNGV. V lost 0 bases, J lost 2 bases, and 7 bases stayed unmatched. This CDR3 reads CASSLDPSRGTYEQYF. CDR3 DNA sequence: TGTGCCAGCAGCTTAGATCCATCCAGGGGGACCTACGAGCAGTACTTC. The full variable domain, its missing parts supplied by reference TRBV11-2 and TRBJ2-7, is EAGVAQSPRYKIIEKRQSVAFWCNPISGHATLYWYQQILGQGPKLLIQFQNNGVVDDSQLPKDRFSAERLKGVDSTLKIQPAKLEDSAVYLCASSLDPSRGTYEQYFGPGTRLTVT.

This clone was detected only once. The CDR3 protein is CASSQLGTSGRYNEQFF. Written as DNA, the CDR3 is TGCGCCAGCAGCCAACTCGGGACTAGCGGGAGGTACAATGAGCAGTTCTTC. V and J are TRBV4-3 and TRBJ2-1; 15 nucleotides align to TRBD2. The CDR3 is 17 amino acids. Trimming took 2 bases from V and 4 from J; bases not matched to a gene: 3. Germline V gives CDR1 LGHNA, CDR2 YSLEER.

The genes are TRBV4-3 and TRBJ2-1; D might be TRBD2 (6 bases). V lost 2 bases and J 7 bases, leaving 15 bases between the germline ends. The germline CDR1 and CDR2 sequences are LGHNA and YSLEER. This CDR3 is 15 amino acids long. In DNA form, the CDR3 reads TGCGCCAGCAGCCAACAACGGGAGAGAATAAATGAGCAGTTCTTC. Translation gives CASSQQRERINEQFF.

V and J are TRBV29-1 and TRBJ1-3; D is ambiguous. The V and J ends lost 3 bases and 3 bases respectively, with 6 bases between them. This CDR3 is 12 amino acids long. CDR1 and CDR2 (germline): SQVTM, ANQGSEA. The CDR3, as DNA: TGCAGCGTTGAGTGCAGTGGAAACACCATATATTTT. Protein sequence: CSVECSGNTIYF.

This clone was recorded a few times. J is TRBJ2-1 and V is TRBV7-9; TRBD2 is a possible D gene (6 bases). The V gene's germline CDR1 is SEHNR and CDR2 FQNEAQ (reference sequence). This CDR3 is 18 amino acids long. Trimming took 5 bases from V and 0 from J, leaving 20 bases between them. The CDR3 loop is CASSRRRGLNYSYNEQFF. The CDR3 DNA sequence: TGTGCCAGCAGCCGCAGGCGGGGACTCAATTACTCCTACAATGAGCAGTTCTTC.

The chain joins TRBV6-1 to TRBJ1-3; unclear D gene. The CDR3 length is 16 residues. V lost 3 bases and J lost 0, with 12 bases in between. Germline V gene sequence: CDR1 MNHNS, CDR2 SASEGT. CDR3 DNA: TGTGCCAGCAGTGAGGTGGGCAGCTTCTCTGGAAACACCATATATTTT. Translating gives CASSEVGSFSGNTIYF.

V gene TRBV27 combines with J gene TRBJ1-2; TRBD1 matches at 9 bases. J was trimmed by 3 bases and V by 2 bases; bases with no gene match: 13. Germline V lookup: CDR1 MNHEY, CDR2 SMNVEV (reference sequence). This CDR3 region has 18 residues. The DNA of the CDR3 is TGTGCCAGCAGTTTAGCCGGGGGGACAGGGCCAACCTACTATGGCTACACCTTC. The encoded protein is CASSLAGGTGPTYYGYTF.

The chain joins TRBV4-1 to TRBJ2-1; 7 positions agree with TRBD1. Trimming took 0 bases from V and 1 from J; bases not matched to a gene: 3. Germline values: CDR1 MGHRA, CDR2 YSYEKL. This CDR3 comprises 16 residues. The CDR3 region is CASSQDRQGSYNEQFF. CDR3 in DNA: TGCGCCAGCAGCCAAGATCGACAGGGTTCCTACAATGAGCAGTTCTTC.

The rearrangement uses TRBV6-5 and TRBJ2-1; D remains unclear. The germline V gene encodes CDR1 MNHEY and CDR2 SVGAGI. Trimming cost V 3 bases and J 1 base, with 7 bases left between them. This CDR3 comprises 14 residues. In nucleotides, the CDR3 is TGTGCCAGCAGTTATTGGCCTTCCTACAATGAGCAGTTCTTC. Its protein is CASSYWPSYNEQFF.

The CDR3 region is CASNRILAGGQTQYF. CDR3 nucleotide sequence: TGTGCCAGCAACCGGATACTAGCGGGAGGACAGACCCAGTACTTC. V and J are TRBV28 and TRBJ2-5, with 12 bases matching TRBD2. Unmatched junction bases numbered 9, after V lost 7 bases and J lost 6 bases. There are 15 residues in the CDR3. The germline CDR1 and CDR2 sequences are MDHEN and SYDVKM.

The V call is TRBV13, the J call TRBJ2-1; perhaps TRBD2 as D (7 bases). Germline CDR1 PRHDT, CDR2 FYEKMQ (reference sequence). The germline V and J ends were trimmed by 2 bases and 4 bases, with 18 bases remaining between them. The CDR3 runs 17 residues. The chain's CDR3 is CASSLTGWGGAYNEQFF. In DNA, the CDR3 is TGTGCCAGCAGCTTAACAGGGTGGGGGGGGGCTTACAATGAGCAGTTCTTC.

This CDR3 reads CASSQDGELMNEQFF. CDR3 bases: TGTGCCAGCAGCCAAGACGGGGAATTAATGAATGAGCAGTTCTTC. J is TRBJ2-1 and V is TRBV4-2, with D perhaps TRBD2 (5 bases). This CDR3 region has 15 residues. V was shortened by 0 bases and J by 7 bases, with 13 bases between the two germline ends. From germline, CDR1 is LGHNA and CDR2 YNFKEQ.

This chain joins TRBV5-1 and TRBJ2-3; 14 bases align to TRBD2. V shed 1 base and J 4 bases; nucleotides not matched to a gene: 5. The CDR3 covers 17 residues. The V gene's germline CDR1 is SGHRS and CDR2 YFSETQ. The chain's CDR3 is CASSLRLAGGRADTQYF. CDR3 in DNA: TGCGCCAGCAGCTTGCGACTAGCGGGAGGGAGAGCAGATACGCAGTATTTT.

The CDR3 loop is CASSPGQTNTEAFF. CDR3 sequence (DNA): TGTGCCAGCAGCCCGGGACAGACGAACACTGAAGCTTTCTTT. The V gene is TRBV6-1, the J gene TRBJ1-1; 7 nucleotides align to TRBD1. This CDR3 spans 14 amino acids. Germline trimming cut 6 bases from V and 1 base from J; bases unmatched to any gene: 5. Germline assignment: CDR1 MNHNS and CDR2 SASEGT.

The chain recombines TRBV10-2 with TRBJ1-5, with 10 bases fitting TRBD1. The germline CDR1 and CDR2 sequences are WSHSY and SAAADI. CDR3 length: 18 residues. V gave up 5 bases and J gave up 1 base; unmatched junction bases: 11. The CDR3: CASSPLRGQGISNQPQHF. The CDR3 bases are TGCGCCAGCAGTCCCCTCCGGGGACAGGGGATCAGCAATCAGCCCCAGCATTTT.

The genes are TRBV14 and TRBJ2-3; D possibly corresponds to TRBD1 (7 bases). The CDR3 sequence is 16 residues long. V gave up 1 base and J gave up 0 bases, with 11 bases separating them. Germline CDR1 reads SGHDN; CDR2 reads FVKESK. The CDR3 DNA follows: TGTGCCAGCAGCCAAGGGCAGGGGGGAAGCACAGATACGCAGTATTTT. Its translation: CASSQGQGGSTDTQYF.

Judged by abundance, this clone is medium-sized. The chain employs TRBV6-4 and TRBJ2-1, with 11 positions matching TRBD2. The CDR3 is 15 residues long. CDR1 is MRHNA and CDR2 is SNTAGT in the germline V gene. Trimming at V came to 6 bases and at J to 5 bases, leaving 6 bases not matched to a gene. CDR3: CASSPLAGGHNEQFF. The CDR3 DNA is TGTGCCAGCAGCCCCCTAGCGGGAGGACACAATGAGCAGTTCTTC.

The chain is built from TRBV7-9 and TRBJ2-1; TRBD2 is a possible D gene (7 bases). Between the trimmed V and J ends, which lost 3 bases and 5 bases, there was a span of 14 bases. This CDR3 is built from 15 residues. Germline V gene lookup returns CDR1 SEHNR and CDR2 FQNEAQ (reference sequence). The CDR3 sequence is CASSLRGRVDNEQFF. CDR3 in DNA: TGTGCCAGCAGCTTGAGGGGGAGGGTTGACAATGAGCAGTTCTTC.

The chain couples TRBV9 to TRBJ2-3, with 10 bases identical to TRBD2. V shed 0 bases, J shed 2 bases, and the junction held 3 bases outside the gene matches. The CDR3 sequence is 16 residues long. CDR1 SGDLS and CDR2 YYNGEE come from the germline V gene. The chain's CDR3 is CASSVGTSGVTDTQYF. CDR3 DNA sequence: TGTGCCAGCAGCGTAGGGACTAGCGGTGTCACAGATACGCAGTATTTT.

The chain has TRBV7-8 and TRBJ1-5, with D hard to call. Trimming removed 1 base at V and 8 bases at J, with 12 bases between. Germline CDR1 reads SGHVS; CDR2 reads FQNEAQ. The CDR3 length is 14 residues. The DNA of the CDR3 is TGTGCCAGCAGCTTAGGCACGGGTCCGGAGCCCCAGCATTTT. The encoded protein is CASSLGTGPEPQHF.